Listed below are T cell receptor beta chains from one sample, sequenced in a study of blood T cell repertoires in COVID-19. Some clones are missing from TCRdb's copy, which holds only in-frame ones; the method was immunoSEQ multiplex PCR. The table has around 13,000 clones, 88% seen once. Input material: peripheral blood. These receptor sequences come from a human donor in a cohort sampled during active COVID-19. Each CDR3 is given with its conserved first and last residue. D genes are given only for firm matches.

d_call j_call v_call cdr3_aa cdr3_nt
. TRBJ2-7 TRBV2 CAGDRRLYEQYF TGTGCCGGAGACAGGAGATTATACGAGCAGTACTTC
TRBD1 TRBJ1-3 TRBV5-1 CASSPTGNDVSGNTIYF TGCGCCAGCAGCCCGACAGGGAACGACGTCTCTGGAAACACCATATATTTT
. TRBJ1-1 TRBV11-3 CASSLRENTEAFF TGTGCCAGCAGCTTACGAGAGAACACTGAAGCTTTCTTT
TRBD2 TRBJ2-4 TRBV3-1/TRBV3-2 CASSPTGGTGNIQYF TGTGCCAGCAGCCCCACGGGAGGGACGGGCAACATTCAGTACTTC
TRBD1 TRBJ1-6 TRBV4-3 CASRRDRSSYNSPLHF TGCGCCAGCCGAAGGGACAGGAGCTCCTATAATTCACCCCTCCACTTT
. TRBJ2-5 TRBV28 CASSFGVPGRGETQYF TGTGCCAGCAGTTTTGGGGTGCCTGGGCGGGGAGAGACCCAGTACTTC
. TRBJ1-3 TRBV11-3 CASSVRVGGGGNTIYF TGTGCCAGCAGCGTTAGAGTCGGGGGGGGCGGAAACACCATATATTTT
TRBD1 TRBJ1-2 TRBV19 CASSLRDRGQGYTF TGTGCCAGTAGCCTTCGGGACAGGGGGCAAGGCTACACCTTC
. TRBJ2-2 TRBV7-8 CASRITVGDTGELFF TGTGCCAGCAGAATAACGGTCGGGGACACCGGGGAGCTGTTTTTT
TRBD2 TRBJ2-3 TRBV7-9 CASSLVASGSSDTQYF TGTGCCAGCAGCTTAGTAGCTAGCGGGAGTTCAGATACGCAGTATTTT
. TRBJ2-5 TRBV3-1/TRBV3-2 CASSHRGEVVSETQYF TGTGCCAGCAGCCACCGCGGTGAGGTCGTCTCTGAGACCCAGTACTTC
TRBD1 TRBJ1-4 TRBV7-9 CASSLRPVGTDEKLFF TGTGCCAGCAGCTTACGACCCGTCGGGACAGATGAAAAACTGTTTTTT